This T cell receptor (beta chain) was sequenced during a study of T-cell memory formation after mild COVID-19. Across the whole study: TCR clusters were mostly confined to one donor each.

Germline assignment: CDR1 SQVTM and CDR2 ANQGSEA. With V trimmed by 0 bases and J by 3 bases, 7 bases remained unmatched. CDR3 length: 15 amino acids. 5'RACE primed from the constant segment yielded TCR alpha and TCR beta cDNA libraries bearing sample barcodes and UMIs. One entry per CDR3 protein, called by TCRdb with MiXCR from the 5' RACE reads. The top ten clones hold roughly an eighth of a sample with approximately 450,000 distinct CDR3 sequences, approximately 18% of them seen once. Study-wide findings and caveats: Contracting clones from day 15 to 85 had balanced CD4/CD8; later expanders favoured CD4+.

This clonotype was recorded a few times. Its target is not known. This rearrangement joins TRBV29-1 to TRBJ2-7; 8 nucleotides agree with TRBD1. The clonotype originates from an adult woman who had mild COVID-19 (a few samples of this study predate the infection). Cell type and time point are not known. The material sequenced was PBMCs or a T cell subset sorted from them (not recorded which). CDR3 bases: TGCAGCGTTGAAGAGGAGGGACAGGCGAGCTACGAGCAGTACTTC. Its protein product is CSVEEEGQASYEQYF.